Each of the 4 T cell receptor delta chains below was sequenced from the same sample in a study of delta chains in infants with herpesvirus infections. Reverse transcription of PBMC RNA used primers specific for the gamma and delta chains. TCRdb fed the RT-PCR reads to CATT. The repertoire includes over 550 delta-chain clones, 46% of them detected once, and 20% to 25% sits in the top ten. The sample here was peripheral blood, taken at time point 1 of longitudinal follow-up. The source of these receptors is a human donor who was a Ugandan infant, either HIV-exposed or HIV-unexposed (not recorded which).

Turning to this clone: TCRdb's protein, taken from a much larger clone, differs from this DNA's translation at residue 13, likely owing to a read error; the protein displayed comes from the DNA. The V and J genes are TRDV1 and TRDJ1; D may correspond to TRDD2 or TRDD3 (5 bases each). The V gene lost 3 bases and the J gene lost 7 bases, with 27 bases spanning the gap. The CDR3 consists of 18 residues. Germline V gene sequence: CDR1 TSWWSYY, CDR2 QGS. The CDR3 protein is CALGDLSFYPRGGGKLIF. The CDR3 DNA is TGTGCTCTTGGGGACCTTTCCTTTTACCCAAGGGGAGGGGGTAAACTCATCTTT.

With regard to this clone: Since a much larger clone is just one base distant, this may be a read error. This rearrangement joins TRDV2 to TRDJ3; 10 positions match TRDD3. CDR3 length: 20 amino acids. J lost 0 bases, V lost 0 bases, and 7 bases had no gene match. In germline, CDR1 is GEAIGNYY, CDR2 EKD. CDR3 nucleotides: TGTGCCTGTGACACCGCACTGGGGGATTATAGCTCCTGGGACACCCGACAGATGTTTTTC. This encodes CACDTALGDYSSWDTRQMFF.

On this clone itself: TCRdb's protein for this DNA is that of a much larger clone and differs from the translation at residue 5, likely a read error; the protein shown is the DNA translation. The V gene is TRDV2, the J gene TRDJ1; 12 nucleotides match TRDD3. V dropped 3 bases and J dropped 2; count of bases not matched to a gene: 12. Germline assignment: CDR1 GEAIGNYY and CDR2 EKD. This CDR3 contains 18 residues. For the CDR3, the DNA is TGTGCCTGTGACGGATCGGTACTGGGGGATACTGGGACCGATAAACTCATCTTT. Translated: CACDGSVLGDTGTDKLIF.

This clone is termed large (0.1 to 1%). This sequence joins TRDV1 and TRDJ1; maybe TRDD2 (6 bases). Trimming pared 0 bases from V and 2 bases from J, leaving 22 bases between. Looked up from germline, CDR1 is TSWWSYY and CDR2 is QGS. This CDR3 has 19 amino acids. The CDR3 is CALGELGLPFTTGTDKLIF. CDR3 DNA: TGTGCTCTTGGGGAACTGGGGCTTCCTTTTACTACTGGAACCGATAAACTCATCTTT.